This TCR beta chain stems from a study of T cell clonality in common variable immunodeficiency. The V segment lost 1 base and the J segment 5 bases; nucleotides outside the gene matches: 3. This CDR3 has 16 amino acids. Germline V gives CDR1 SGHRS, CDR2 YFSETQ. This table comes from immunoSEQ multiplex PCR, and its TCRdb copy is limited to in-frame clones, with some not included. The sample contains under 45,000 clones, none occurring once; roughly 3.5% lies in the top ten. This clone was observed many times. With the read ending 3 residues before the CDR3 end, the germline J gene is used to fill in that end.

The chain employs TRBV5-1 and TRBJ2-5; 15 bases line up with TRBD2. The sample consisted of peripheral blood mononuclear cells. The receptor comes from a person between 18 and 69 years old in good health. CDR3 DNA (partial): TGCGCCAGCAGCTTGCTCGGACTAGCGGGAGGGGAGACC. The encoded protein is CASSLLGLAGGET. The whole CDR3 protein reads CASSLLGLAGGETQYF.